This TCR beta chain was captured in a study of blood T cells in healthy people across ages. The germline gives CDR1 SGHVT, CDR2 SQSDAQ. CDR3 length: 18 residues. V lost 0 bases to trimming and J lost 7 bases; unmatched junction nucleotides: 13. Per individual sample, total RNA of at least 5 micrograms was extracted. The authors ran a second PCR of about 7 to 12 cycles using a sample-barcoded 5' primer and a J-beta primer mix. Each cDNA molecule was tagged by a template-switch adaptor with 12 random nucleotides. All samples gave at least 2.5 million CDR3-containing paired-end reads. In TCRdb, the 5' RACE reads were re-called with MiXCR into one record per CDR3 protein. The sample holds more than 1,400,000 distinct CDR3 sequences, roughly 40% seen once.

The receptor was isolated from a woman in her late teens or twenties in good health. Sequenced sample: blood. The chain recombines TRBV7-4 with TRBJ2-7; 12 bases align to TRBD2. CDR3 residues: CASSLAGGAGTSGCEQYF. Written as DNA, the CDR3 is TGTGCCAGCAGCTTAGCCGGGGGGGCCGGGACTAGCGGGTGTGAGCAGTACTTC.